These T cell receptor beta chains were read from a single sample in a study of shared clonotypes between healthy human individuals. The assay was immunoSEQ multiplex PCR, and TCRdb's table has in-frame clones only and misses some. The table has more than 2,000,000 clones, approximately 94% seen once. The sample was naive CD4+ T cells sorted from blood. These receptors were obtained from a man younger than 35 in good health. The CDR3 runs from the conserved cysteine through the conserved F or W. D genes are given only for firm matches. Clone size is given for some rows only: seen once, a few or many times, or a class if the clone is expanded.

V gene	clone size	D gene	J gene	CDR3 protein	CDR3 DNA
TRBV6-6	once	TRBD1	TRBJ1-2	CASSQQGFTDYGYTF	TGTGCCAGCAGTCAACAGGGGTTCACCGACTATGGCTACACCTTC
TRBV10-3	-	-	TRBJ2-4	CAISEERFLAKNIQYF	TGTGCCATCAGTGAAGAACGCTTTTTAGCCAAAAACATTCAGTACTTC
TRBV7-9	-	TRBD2	TRBJ2-1	CASSLGSGGGINEQFF	TGTGCCAGCAGCTTAGGGTCGGGAGGTGGGATCAATGAGCAGTTCTTC
TRBV7-9	-	TRBD1	TRBJ2-3	CASSLGTGVFTDTQYF	TGTGCCAGCAGCCTCGGGACAGGGGTCTTCACAGATACGCAGTATTTT
TRBV21-1	-	-	TRBJ2-1	CASIRGLAGSAHEQFF	TGTGCCAGCATCCGGGGACTAGCGGGAAGTGCTCATGAGCAGTTCTTC
TRBV7-9	-	TRBD1	TRBJ1-1	CASSPRQGSNTEAFF	TGTGCCAGCAGCCCGCGACAGGGGTCAAACACTGAAGCTTTCTTT
TRBV7-2	once	TRBD2	TRBJ2-1	CASSQVAGVRDDEQFF	TGTGCCAGCAGCCAAGTAGCGGGAGTGAGGGACGATGAGCAGTTCTTC
TRBV7-9	-	TRBD2	TRBJ2-3	CASTLLAGGPDTQYF	TGTGCCAGCACCTTACTAGCGGGAGGCCCAGATACGCAGTATTTT
TRBV11-2	-	-	TRBJ2-2	CASSLSLLATGELFF	TGTGCCAGCAGCTTAAGCCTACTGGCCACCGGGGAGCTGTTTTTT
TRBV30	-	-	TRBJ1-6	CAWSLALISPLHF	TGTGCCTGGAGTCTAGCTCTCATTTCACCCCTCCACTTT
TRBV10-3	-	TRBD1	TRBJ2-5	CAISEGDRGGETQYF	TGTGCCATCAGTGAGGGGGACAGGGGAGGGGAGACCCAGTACTTC
TRBV11-2	-	-	TRBJ1-1	CASSLEQGNTEAFF	TGTGCCAGCAGCTTAGAACAGGGCAACACTGAAGCTTTCTTT
TRBV7-7	-	-	TRBJ2-7	CASSLETGTEQYF	TGTGCTAGCAGCCTGGAGACAGGTACCGAGCAGTACTTC
TRBV7-2	once	TRBD2	TRBJ2-5	CASSKGLAGVETQYF	TGTGCCAGCAGCAAGGGACTAGCGGGAGTTGAGACCCAGTACTTC
TRBV14	-	-	TRBJ1-5	CASSALGGNQPQHF	TGTGCCAGCAGCGCCCTTGGAGGCAATCAGCCCCAGCATTTT
TRBV28	-	-	TRBJ1-1	CASSQAGTSAEAFF	TGTGCCAGCAGCCAGGCAGGGACTTCCGCTGAAGCTTTCTTT
TRBV7-3	-	TRBD1	TRBJ1-6	CASSLTGGGNSPLHF	TGTGCCAGCAGCTTAACAGGGGGCGGTAATTCACCCCTCCACTTT
TRBV6-5	-	TRBD1	TRBJ1-6	CASRQTGLGDSPLHF	TGTGCCAGCAGGCAGACAGGGTTGGGAGATTCACCCCTCCACTTT
TRBV6-6	-	-	TRBJ2-1	CASSYGRDSEFF	TGTGCCAGCAGTTACGGCCGGGACTCCGAGTTCTTC
TRBV19	-	TRBD1	TRBJ1-2	CASSTPRTGRDGYTF	TGTGCCAGTAGTACCCCCCGGACAGGGAGGGATGGCTACACCTTC
TRBV2	once	-	TRBJ2-1	CASSGVGLSEQFF	TGTGCCAGCAGCGGGGTGGGTCTGAGTGAGCAGTTCTTC
TRBV6-5	-	-	TRBJ2-1	CASSYSGGASQFF	TGTGCCAGCAGTTATTCGGGGGGCGCATCGCAGTTCTTC
TRBV9	-	TRBD2	TRBJ2-1	CASSVAGGGYNEQFF	TGTGCCAGCAGCGTAGCGGGGGGGGGCTACAATGAGCAGTTCTTC
TRBV2	-	-	TRBJ1-1	CASSSTGSITEAFF	TGTGCCAGCAGTTCTACCGGGTCCATCACTGAAGCTTTCTTT
TRBV11-3	-	-	TRBJ2-3	CASSLARKGGGRTDTQYF	TGTGCCAGCAGCTTAGCCCGAAAGGGGGGCGGTCGTACAGATACGCAGTATTTT
TRBV9	-	-	TRBJ1-6	CASSAIANNSPLHF	TGTGCCAGCAGCGCGATAGCCAATAATTCACCCCTCCACTTT
TRBV28	-	TRBD1	TRBJ1-5	CASSFADRGNQPQHF	TGTGCCAGCAGTTTTGCCGACAGGGGCAATCAGCCCCAGCATTTT
TRBV30	-	-	TRBJ1-1	CAWSVAGWGVEAFF	TGTGCCTGGAGTGTTGCAGGGTGGGGGGTAGAAGCTTTCTTT
TRBV5-4	-	-	TRBJ2-2	CASSPMITGELFF	TGTGCCAGCAGCCCTATGATCACCGGGGAGCTGTTTTTT
TRBV19	-	-	TRBJ2-6	CASSIRGGSGANVLTF	TGTGCCAGTAGTATTCGGGGCGGCTCTGGGGCCAACGTCCTGACTTTC
TRBV25-1	few	TRBD1	TRBJ1-2	CASRDREGGYTF	TGTGCCAGCAGGGACAGGGAGGGCGGCTACACCTTC
TRBV7-9	-	-	TRBJ1-4	CASSLISIGGDELFF	TGTGCCAGCAGCTTAATTTCGATCGGAGGCGATGAACTGTTTTTT
TRBV10-3	-	-	TRBJ2-7	CASRRDWPREQYF	TGTGCCTCGCGGCGGGACTGGCCTCGGGAGCAGTACTTC
TRBV30	few	-	TRBJ1-4	CAWSGGGPDEKLFF	TGTGCCTGGAGTGGTGGCGGGCCCGATGAAAAACTGTTTTTT
TRBV7-2	-	TRBD2	TRBJ2-4	CASSPTGTSGSAKNIQYF	TGTGCCAGCAGCCCGACCGGGACTAGCGGGAGCGCCAAAAACATTCAGTACTTC
TRBV9	-	TRBD2	TRBJ2-5	CASSDDRGGRWETQYF	TGTGCCAGCAGCGACGATCGCGGGGGACGTTGGGAGACCCAGTACTTC
TRBV6-5	-	TRBD1	TRBJ1-2	CASSYSSGTGYGYTF	TGTGCCAGCAGTTACTCGAGCGGGACAGGGTATGGCTACACCTTC
TRBV9	-	-	TRBJ2-4	CASSEGAGHKNIQYF	TGTGCCAGCAGCGAGGGGGCGGGACACAAAAACATTCAGTACTTC
TRBV6-5	-	-	TRBJ1-2	CASSYRDGNYGYTF	TGTGCCAGCAGTTACAGGGATGGGAACTATGGCTACACCTTC
TRBV9	once	TRBD1	TRBJ1-1	CASSEGQMNTEAFF	TGTGCCAGCAGCGAGGGACAGATGAACACTGAAGCTTTCTTT
TRBV27	-	-	TRBJ1-2	CASSLQGIGLAYGYTF	TGTGCCAGCAGTTTACAGGGGATCGGGCTGGCATATGGCTACACCTTC
TRBV6-6	-	TRBD2	TRBJ2-1	CASNRSGARDGQFF	TGTGCCAGCAACCGTAGCGGGGCAAGGGACGGGCAGTTCTTC